This TCR beta chain was captured in a study of early T cells in non-severe SARS-CoV-2 infection. The sample holds a few counts of this clonotype. Germline trimming cut 2 bases from V and 9 bases from J; bases unmatched to any gene: 6. The CDR3 spans 14 residues. CDR1 and CDR2 (germline): SGHRS, YFSETQ. TCRdb reprocessed the 5' RACE reads with MiXCR, giving one entry per CDR3 protein. The data show around 80,000 distinct CDR3 sequences, approximately 12% seen once. The chain carries TRBV5-1 and TRBJ2-1; 9 positions agree with TRBD2. Sample: whole blood. The receptor's source is an adult who was a healthcare worker with PCR-confirmed SARS-CoV-2 infection or an uninfected control (not recorded which). The CDR3 reads CASSFTSGRAEQFF. Written as DNA, the CDR3 is TGCGCCAGCAGCTTCACTAGCGGGCGTGCTGAGCAGTTCTTC.